Listed here are 10 T cell receptor beta chains from one sample, sequenced in a study of CD8 T cells in ankylosing spondylitis. TCRdb analysed the 5' RACE reads with MiXCR anew, one entry per CDR3 protein. Of about 240,000 distinct CDR3 sequences detected, 7.5% to 9% appear once; the ten largest clones hold 6.8%. The sample consisted of blood, either unsorted or a sorted T cell fraction (not recorded which). The receptors originated from a male donor with ankylosing spondylitis or in good health (not recorded which).

This clonotype was seen many times. The chain employs TRBV7-3 and TRBJ2-1; TRBD2 agrees at 10 bases. Trimming removed 5 bases from V and 8 bases from J; junction bases left unmatched: 9. The CDR3 is made up of 15 amino acids. Germline V gene data show CDR1 as SGHTA and CDR2 as FQGTGA. CDR3 loop: CASSAVSGRGHEQFF. The CDR3 nucleotides read TGTGCCAGCAGCGCCGTGAGCGGGAGGGGACATGAGCAGTTCTTC.

The table lists this clonotype with many counts. The genes are TRBV5-1 and TRBJ1-2; D may be TRBD1 (5 bases). This CDR3 region has 13 residues. The V and J ends lost 0 bases and 8 bases respectively, with 11 bases between them. The germline gives CDR1 SGHRS, CDR2 YFSETQ. The DNA of the CDR3 is TGCGCCAGCAGCTTGGCCGCGGGGGAAGGCTACACCTTC. Translating gives CASSLAAGEGYTF.

This clonotype has a count of ten or more. J is TRBJ1-6 and V is TRBV6-2 or TRBV6-3; 7 bases align to TRBD1. Germline values: CDR1 MNHEY, CDR2 SVGEGT. CDR3 length equals 13 residues. With V trimmed by 6 bases and J by 8 bases, 4 bases remained unmatched. CDR3 in DNA: TGTGCCAGCAGCCCAGGGGGGTATTCACCCCTCCACTTT. Translating it yields CASSPGGYSPLHF.

This clonotype was detected only a few times. This chain links TRBV4-3 with TRBJ2-5, with 8 bases identical to TRBD2. Germline CDR1 reads LGHNA; CDR2 reads YSLEER. The junction had 14 bases not matched to a gene; V was cut back by 0 bases and J by 5 bases. The CDR3 runs to 18 residues. The CDR3 spells CASSQDGGSGRKWETQYF. CDR3 sequence (DNA): TGCGCCAGCAGCCAAGATGGTGGCAGCGGGAGAAAGTGGGAGACCCAGTACTTC.

This clonotype was seen many times. V is TRBV5-6 and J is TRBJ2-1; D remains ambiguous. The CDR3 is made up of 12 amino acids. Germline V gene sequence: CDR1 SGHDT, CDR2 YYEEEE. V gave up 0 bases and J gave up 4 bases, with 2 bases separating them. CDR3 sequence (DNA): TGTGCCAGCAGCTTGGTGTACAATGAGCAGTTCTTC. Protein: CASSLVYNEQFF.

V usage is TRBV10-2 and J usage is TRBJ2-1; D not resolved. The CDR3 loop spans 12 amino acids. The V gene lost 5 bases and the J gene lost 6 bases, with 8 bases spanning the gap. CDR1 WSHSY and CDR2 SAAADI come from the germline V gene. The CDR3 coding sequence is TGCGCCAGCAGTATGGGCGCCAATGAGCAGTTCTTC. This sequence encodes CASSMGANEQFF.

This clonotype was seen many times. The chain joins TRBV12-3 or TRBV12-4 to TRBJ1-2; 10 nucleotides line up with TRBD1. The junction had 10 bases not matched to a gene; V was cut back by 2 bases and J by 7 bases. CDR3 size: 16 residues. CDR3 bases: TGTGCCAGCAGTTTAAGTCTACGGGGACAGGGGCCTGGCTACACCTTC. This encodes CASSLSLRGQGPGYTF.

This clonotype was found many times. This rearrangement joins TRBV20-1 to TRBJ2-3; 13 nucleotides agree with TRBD2. The V gene's germline CDR1 is DFQATT and CDR2 SNEGSKA (reference sequence). The J segment lost 6 bases and the V segment lost 6 bases, leaving 6 bases of the junction unmatched. The CDR3 extends over 14 amino acids. CDR3 sequence reads: CSAAPTSGRDTQYF. The CDR3 coding sequence is TGCAGTGCAGCCCCGACTAGCGGGAGGGATACGCAGTATTTT.

This clonotype has ten or more counts. This sequence joins TRBV6-6 and TRBJ2-3; TRBD2 agrees at 7 bases. The CDR3 runs 13 residues. V dropped 2 bases and J dropped 14; count of bases not matched to a gene: 10. Germline values: CDR1 MNHNY, CDR2 SVGAGI (reference sequence). Written as DNA, the CDR3 is TGTGCCAGCAGTTACCAGACGGGGGGAGAGCTGTATTTT. Protein sequence: CASSYQTGGELYF.

V and J are TRBV18 and TRBJ1-3; D is ambiguous. The CDR3 is 16 amino acids. The V and J ends lost 4 bases and 0 bases respectively, with 13 bases between them. From germline, CDR1 is KGHSH and CDR2 LQKENI. CDR3 sequence reads: CASSLGQESSGNTIYF. The CDR3 DNA is TGTGCCAGCTCACTAGGCCAGGAGAGCTCTGGAAACACCATATATTTT.